This T cell receptor beta chain came from a study of shared clonotypes between healthy human individuals. Looking at the study overall: Aged between 18 and 49, the donors were two women and three men.

An even split of each subset's genomic DNA across several immunoSEQ plates was performed. Authors' processing steps: Owing to the provision of junction-only sequences devoid of quality scores by immunoSEQ, filtering differed. Only in-frame clones appear in the TCRdb table, and some are missing; sequencing was by immunoSEQ multiplex PCR. The V and J calls and clone size come from that table; D and trimming were worked out from the DNA. The sample lists some 2.1 million clones, around 95% occurring once. CD45RA+ naive and CD45RA-negative memory subsets were separated from CD4+ cells. The CDR3 length is 14 residues. V was shortened by 2 bases and J by 4 bases, with 11 bases between the two germline ends. CDR1 and CDR2 (germline): MNHEY, SMNVEV (reference sequence).

The sequenced sample was naive CD4+ T cells sorted from blood. Subset in this sample: CD45RA+ positively selected. This chain uses TRBV27 with TRBJ2-5, with D possibly called TRBD1 or TRBD2 (6 bases each). The receptor comes from a man aged 18 to 29 in good health. CDR3 loop: CASSLTQGGETQYF. The CDR3 nucleotides are TGTGCCAGCAGTTTAACACAGGGAGGAGAGACCCAGTACTTC.